These 26 T cell receptor beta chains share one sample of origin, sequenced in a study of blood T cells in healthy people across ages (dated by TCRdb to between 2015 and 2017). Library preparation used 5' RACE. TCRdb shows the sequencer as Illumina HiSeq 2500. A second about 7 to 11 cycle PCR used a sample-barcoded 5' primer and a J-beta primer mix. TCRdb reanalyzed the raw reads on its own, using fastp at Q25 for trimming and MiXCR for clone calling, and kept in-frame beta chains. Here each entry gathers all rows of one CDR3 protein and keeps the most common genes and DNA. In all, the sample holds approximately 810,000 distinct CDR3 sequences, and about 34% of those were seen once. Under 15% of the sample goes to the ten largest clones. Source material: blood. The receptors were sampled from a man aged 18 to 29 in good health.

The chain links TRBV12-3 or TRBV12-4 to TRBJ1-4; TRBD1 aligns across 8 bases. CDR3 length equals 14 residues. Losses at the gene ends were 6 bases for V and 8 bases for J; bases not matched to a gene: 8. CDR3 nucleotide sequence: TGTGCCAGCAGCACAGGGGGGGGACAGGAAAAACTGTTTTTT. Residues: CASSTGGGQEKLFF.

The gene calls are TRBV20-1 and TRBJ2-3; TRBD1 matches 7 bases. The CDR3 sequence is 16 residues long. The V and J ends lost 0 bases and 6 bases, in that order; junction bases with no gene match: 12. Germline lookup yields CDR1 DFQATT and CDR2 SNEGSKA (reference sequence). CDR3 sequence reads: CSARDTETGQYDTQYF. In nucleotides, the CDR3 is TGCAGTGCTAGAGATACGGAGACAGGGCAATACGATACGCAGTATTTT.

The chain employs TRBV29-1 and TRBJ2-2; possible D gene TRBD1, 5 bases. Germline V gene lookup returns CDR1 SQVTM and CDR2 ANQGSEA. V lost 0 bases, J lost 6 bases, and 23 bases lay in between. This CDR3 region has 18 residues. In nucleotides, the CDR3 is TGCAGCGTTGAAGATCCCACTCAGCAGGGTAGAATGCCCGGGGAGCTGTTTTTT. Residues: CSVEDPTQQGRMPGELFF.

About this clonotype itself: A read error may explain this, as a much larger clone is one base away. The CDR3, as DNA: TGCAGCGTTGAAGAATTGAGGGGGGCCGACGTCCTGACTTTC. Translating gives CSVEELRGADVLTF. V usage is TRBV29-1 and J usage is TRBJ2-6; D possibly uses TRBD1 or TRBD2 (6 bases each). CDR3 length equals 14 residues. CDR1 is SQVTM, CDR2 ANQGSEA, per germline.

V is TRBV11-2 and J is TRBJ2-1, with D tentatively TRBD1 (5 bases). The V gene's germline CDR1 is SGHAT and CDR2 FQNNGV. The CDR3 is made up of 13 amino acids. V dropped 7 bases and J dropped 10 bases, with 17 bases sitting between them. This CDR3 reads CASTTGPNREQFF. The CDR3 DNA reads TGTGCCAGCACCACAGGCCCGAATAGGGAGCAGTTCTTC.

A remark on this clonotype: The junction departs from the called germline gene at one end, perhaps through a read error. This chain joins TRBV7-9 and TRBJ2-5; no firm D call. Germline V gives CDR1 SEHNR, CDR2 FQNEAQ (reference sequence). The CDR3 has 14 residues. This CDR3 reads CASSLYRNQETRYF. The CDR3 nucleotides are TGTGCCAGCAGCTTATACAGAAACCAAGAGACCCGGTACTTC.

The rearrangement joins TRBV12-3 or TRBV12-4 to TRBJ2-2; D is unclear. CDR3 length: 14 amino acids. V was clipped by 10 bases and J by 1 base, with 13 bases between them. The CDR3 region has the DNA TGTGCCAACTCCTTCCAGGAGAACACCGGGGAGCTGTTTTTT. It codes for CANSFQENTGELFF.

In regard to this clonotype: An end of the junction differs from the germline gene, which may be a read error. The chain has TRBV4-3 and TRBJ2-7, with TRBD2 matching over 8 bases. Germline assignment: CDR1 LGHNA and CDR2 YSLEER. The CDR3 loop spans 13 amino acids. The CDR3 bases are TGCGCCAGCAGCCAACGACTAGCGTACGGGCAGTACTTC. Translating gives CASSQRLAYGQYF.

On this clonotype: The junction departs from the called germline gene at one end, perhaps through a read error. The DNA for the CDR3 is TGTGTCATCAGTGAGTCCGACAGGGTGGATACGCAGTATTTT. Its protein product is CVISESDRVDTQYF. The gene calls are TRBV10-3 and TRBJ2-3; 7 nucleotides match TRBD1. CDR3 length: 14 amino acids. Germline lookup yields CDR1 ENHRY and CDR2 SYGVKD.

V gene TRBV6-2 or TRBV6-3 combines with J gene TRBJ2-1, with D possibly TRBD1 on 5 matching bases. Gene TRBJ2-7 matches the end of the DNA better, so the J call may be wrong. Per germline, CDR1 MNHEY and CDR2 SVGEGT. CDR3 length: 16 amino acids. CDR3 region: CASSRFQGALYNEQYF. DNA for the CDR3: TGTGCCAGCAGCCGTTTCCAGGGTGCTCTCTACAATGAGCAGTACTTC.

This clonotype appeared many times. The chain employs TRBV5-5 and TRBJ2-7; no definite D call. Trimming cost V 1 base and J 3 bases, with 14 bases left between them. This CDR3 has 15 residues. Germline loops: CDR1 SGHKS, CDR2 YYEKEE (reference sequence). The CDR3 sequence is CASSLSGGSDYEQYF. The DNA for the CDR3 is TGTGCCAGCAGCTTGTCTGGCGGCAGCGACTACGAGCAGTACTTC.

This rearrangement joins TRBV12-3 or TRBV12-4 to TRBJ2-1; D uncertain. This CDR3 comprises 12 residues. Between the trimmed V and J ends, which lost 6 bases and 1 base, there was a span of 4 bases. The CDR3 nucleotides are TGTGCCAGCAGGCTGTCCTACAATGAGCAGTTCTTC. Translating gives CASRLSYNEQFF.

CDR3 coding DNA: TGTGCCAGCAGTTTTGTCCTTAGCCAGTGGGATGTCTACGAGCAGTACTTC. Its protein product is CASSFVLSQWDVYEQYF. The chain employs TRBV6-2 or TRBV6-3 and TRBJ2-7, with no clear D. The CDR3 runs 17 residues. V was trimmed by 4 bases and J by 3 bases, leaving 22 bases between them. Germline loops: CDR1 MNHEY, CDR2 SVGEGT.

This clonotype was seen repeatedly, ten times or more. J is TRBJ2-1 and V is TRBV7-3; 8 bases are a match to TRBD2. V lost 8 bases to trimming and J lost 8 bases; unmatched junction nucleotides: 5. Germline CDR1 SGHTA, CDR2 FQGTGA. This CDR3 region has 12 residues. DNA for the CDR3: TGTGCCAGCGGACGGGGGGGTGATGAGCAGTTCTTC. It is translated as CASGRGGDEQFF.

The J gene is TRBJ2-7, the V gene TRBV27; D may be TRBD1 (6 bases). Trimming took off 6 bases at V and 3 bases at J, with 18 bases between the two ends. The germline gives CDR1 MNHEY, CDR2 SMNVEV (reference sequence). This CDR3 has 15 residues. The CDR3 DNA reads TGTGCCAGCAGGGAAGTGGGGCAGGGGCTCTACGAGCAGTACTTC. Amino acid sequence: CASREVGQGLYEQYF.

Regarding this clonotype: Mismatch with germline at one junction end may stem from a read error. This chain joins TRBV4-2 and TRBJ1-6, with TRBD1 as a possible D gene (5 bases). This CDR3 region has 14 residues. Germline V lookup: CDR1 LGHNA, CDR2 YNFKEQ. This CDR3 reads CVSSQGEPNSPLHF. CDR3 bases: TGTGTCAGCAGCCAAGGGGAACCGAATTCACCCCTCCACTTT.

This clonotype appeared a few times. This sequence joins TRBV4-2 and TRBJ2-5; no clear D gene. The V end was cut by 1 base, the J end by 2 bases, with 8 bases between. CDR3 length: 14 amino acids. From germline, CDR1 is LGHNA and CDR2 YNFKEQ. The CDR3 region is CASSQAGVQETQYF. The CDR3 bases are TGTGCCAGCAGCCAAGCGGGCGTTCAAGAGACCCAGTACTTC.

This clonotype was seen a handful of times. This sequence joins TRBV20-1 and TRBJ2-3, with 11 bases matching TRBD1. The V gene end was trimmed by 6 bases and the J gene end by 5 bases; junction bases not matched to a gene: 7. The length of the CDR3 is 14 residues. Per germline, CDR1 DFQATT and CDR2 SNEGSKA (reference sequence). Written as DNA, the CDR3 is TGCAGTGCGCTCCCCGGGACAGGGGGAGATACGCAGTATTTT. As protein: CSALPGTGGDTQYF.

This chain links TRBV15 with TRBJ1-1; D not certain. The CDR3 is 16 residues long. V was cut by 1 base and J by 5 bases, with 17 bases left in between. CDR1 and CDR2 from the germline V gene are LNHNV and YYDKDF (reference sequence). In DNA, the CDR3 is TGTGCCACCAGCAGAGGACCTCCTGGTGGAGGGACTGAAGCTTTCTTT. Translating gives CATSRGPPGGGTEAFF. Looking up the rest from reference TRBV15 and TRBJ1-1 gives the full variable domain: DAMVIQNPRYQVTQFGKPVTLSCSQTLNHNVMYWYQQKSSQAPKLLFHYYDKDFNNEADTPDNFQSRRPNTSFCFLDIRSPGLGDTAMYLCATSRGPPGGGTEAFFGQGTRLTVV.

The genes are TRBV25-1 and TRBJ2-7, with D possibly being TRBD1 or TRBD2 (5 bases each). Germline assignment: CDR1 MGHDK and CDR2 SYGVNS. V was clipped by 3 bases and J by 7 bases, with 19 bases between them. The CDR3 is made up of 15 amino acids. CDR3 loop: CASSDWGLRADEQYF. CDR3 coding DNA: TGTGCCAGCAGTGATTGGGGCCTCCGAGCGGATGAGCAGTACTTC.

To note about this clonotype: An end of the junction differs from the germline gene, which may be a read error. This chain uses TRBV20-1 with TRBJ2-3; unclear D gene. Germline assignment: CDR1 DFQATT and CDR2 SNEGSKA (reference sequence). There are 14 residues in the CDR3. CDR3 nucleotide sequence: TGCAGTGCTAGAGATGGGAAGAGCACAGATACGCGGTATTTT. Its protein is CSARDGKSTDTRYF.

This clonotype was recorded only once. The chain combines TRBV10-3 with TRBJ2-2, with 10 bases lining up with TRBD2. The CDR3 is 16 residues long. V was clipped by 6 bases and J by 2 bases; unmatched bases: 6. Germline V gene lookup returns CDR1 ENHRY and CDR2 SYGVKD. The CDR3 reads CAISDLAGENTGELFF. As DNA, the CDR3 is TGTGCCATCAGCGATCTAGCGGGGGAAAACACCGGGGAGCTGTTTTTT.

The rearrangement uses TRBV12-3 or TRBV12-4 and TRBJ1-1; 8 positions agree with TRBD1. V shed 5 bases, J shed 7 bases, and the junction held 12 bases outside the gene matches. The CDR3 is 15 residues long. The CDR3 loop reads CASSRTGPSIGEAFF. CDR3 bases: TGTGCCAGCAGTCGGACAGGGCCCTCGATAGGTGAAGCTTTCTTT.

This clonotype was counted once. The V call is TRBV6-1, the J call TRBJ2-5, with 7 bases lining up with TRBD1. Germline V CDR1 and CDR2: MNHNS, SASEGT. V was clipped by 5 bases and J by 4 bases; unmatched bases: 4. The CDR3 loop spans 13 amino acids. In nucleotides, the CDR3 is TGTGCCAGCAGTACGACAGGGCTAGAGACCCAGTACTTC. Its protein is CASSTTGLETQYF.

There are a few counts of this clonotype. Its ends do not fully match the called genes, so a read error is possible. The gene calls are TRBV5-5 and TRBJ2-3; 13 bases are shared with TRBD2. Germline lookup yields CDR1 SGHKS and CDR2 YYEKEE (reference sequence). CDR3 length equals 17 residues. CDR3: CASSPRLAGGYTGTQYF. The CDR3 bases are TGTGCCAGCAGCCCTCGACTAGCGGGGGGTTACACAGGTACGCAGTATTTT.

This clonotype was detected a few times. The gene calls are TRBV4-3 and TRBJ2-1, with a tentative D call TRBD1 (5 bases). Germline assignment: CDR1 LGHNA and CDR2 YSLEER. This CDR3 contains 14 residues. The ends were cut back, 3 bases at V and 5 bases at J, with 11 bases in the middle. The CDR3 region has the DNA TGCGCCAGCAGCCATGAGGACAACAACAATGAGCAGTTCTTC. Amino acids: CASSHEDNNNEQFF.